This record looks at one T cell receptor (beta chain) sequence and its context. This sample was taken from a study of radiotherapy plus CTLA-4 blockade in lung cancer. In the study overall: Objective responses occurred in 18% of patients; around 31% had disease control.

Germline values: CDR1 SGHTA, CDR2 FQGNSA. This CDR3 has 14 amino acids. V was shortened by 5 bases and J by 4 bases, with 14 bases between the two germline ends. Assay: immunoSEQ multiplex PCR; the TCRdb copy retains only in-frame clones and omits some. The profile covers roughly 71,000 clones, with around four fifths appearing a single time and 7% to 8.5% taken by the ten largest. Sequencing used peripheral blood, obtained from a patient treated with radiotherapy plus ipilimumab. The receptor comes from a human donor with non-small cell lung cancer who had a complete response to radiotherapy plus ipilimumab. The chain links TRBV7-2 to TRBJ1-2, with D hard to call. Here the CDR3 DNA reads TGTGCCAGCAGCCTAGTCCTGCAGACCTATGGCTACACCTTC. Translation: CASSLVLQTYGYTF.